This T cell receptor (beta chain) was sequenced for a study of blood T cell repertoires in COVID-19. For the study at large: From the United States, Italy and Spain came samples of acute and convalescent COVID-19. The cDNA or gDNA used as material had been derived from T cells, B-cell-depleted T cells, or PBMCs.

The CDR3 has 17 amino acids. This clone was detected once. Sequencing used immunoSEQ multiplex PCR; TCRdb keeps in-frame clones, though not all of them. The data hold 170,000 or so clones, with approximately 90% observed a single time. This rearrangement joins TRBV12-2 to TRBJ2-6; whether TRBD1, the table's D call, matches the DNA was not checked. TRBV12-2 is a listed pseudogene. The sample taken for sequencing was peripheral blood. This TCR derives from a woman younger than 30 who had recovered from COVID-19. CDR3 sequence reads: CASRLNHRASGANVLTF. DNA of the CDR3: TGTGCAAGTCGTTTGAATCACAGGGCCTCTGGGGCCAACGTCCTGACTTTC.